The entry that follows covers one T cell receptor (beta chain) sequence. With V trimmed by 3 bases and J by 5 bases, 7 bases remained unmatched. Germline lookup yields CDR1 SGHNT and CDR2 YYREEE (reference sequence). This CDR3 contains 14 residues. Method: immunoSEQ multiplex PCR; TCRdb's copy keeps in-frame clones and lacks some. The sample records roughly 62,000 clones, roughly nine tenths being singletons. The data originate from a study of technical replicates of blood from a few donors. The receptor was isolated from a human donor in good health. Some clones in this sample may be carry-over from other donors' samples. The V call is TRBV5-4, the J call TRBJ2-7; 8 positions agree with TRBD2. Material for sequencing was PBMCs. The CDR3 DNA sequence: TGTGCCAGCAGCTCCGAGCGGGAGATCGACGAGCAGTACTTC. Translated, it gives CASSSEREIDEQYF.